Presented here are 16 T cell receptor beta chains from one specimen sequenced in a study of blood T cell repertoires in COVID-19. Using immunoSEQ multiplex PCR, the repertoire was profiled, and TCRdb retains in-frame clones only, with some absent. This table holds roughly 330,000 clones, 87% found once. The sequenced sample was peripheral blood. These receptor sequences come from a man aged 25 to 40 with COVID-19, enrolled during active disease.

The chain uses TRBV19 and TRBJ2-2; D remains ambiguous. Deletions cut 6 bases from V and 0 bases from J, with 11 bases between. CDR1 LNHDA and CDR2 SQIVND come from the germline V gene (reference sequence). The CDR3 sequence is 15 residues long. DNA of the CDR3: TGTGCCAGTAGGAAAGGAGCCGCGAACACCGGGGAGCTGTTTTTT. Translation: CASRKGAANTGELFF.

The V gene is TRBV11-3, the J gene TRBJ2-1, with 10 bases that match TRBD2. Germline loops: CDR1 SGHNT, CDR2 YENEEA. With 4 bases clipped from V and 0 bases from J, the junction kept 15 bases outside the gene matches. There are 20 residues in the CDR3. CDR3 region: CASSSGPTSGSSSSYNEQFF. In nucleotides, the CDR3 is TGTGCCAGCAGCTCGGGCCCGACTAGCGGGTCTTCTAGCTCCTACAATGAGCAGTTCTTC.

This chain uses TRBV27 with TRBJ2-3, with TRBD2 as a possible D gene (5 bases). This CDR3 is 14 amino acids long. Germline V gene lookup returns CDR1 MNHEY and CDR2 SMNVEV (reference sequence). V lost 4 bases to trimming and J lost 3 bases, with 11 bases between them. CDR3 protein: CASSSVGETDTQYF. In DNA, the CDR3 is TGTGCCAGCAGTTCAGTGGGAGAGACAGATACGCAGTATTTT.

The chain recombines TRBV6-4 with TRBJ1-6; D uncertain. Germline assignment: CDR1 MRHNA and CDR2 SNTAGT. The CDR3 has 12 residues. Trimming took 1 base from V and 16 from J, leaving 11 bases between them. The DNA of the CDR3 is TGTGCCAGCAGTGACTTGCTAAGGGAGCTCCACTTT. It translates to CASSDLLRELHF.

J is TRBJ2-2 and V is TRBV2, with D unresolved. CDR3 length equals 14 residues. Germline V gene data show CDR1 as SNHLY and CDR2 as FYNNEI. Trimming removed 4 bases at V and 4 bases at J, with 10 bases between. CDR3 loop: CASSVSRSTGELFF. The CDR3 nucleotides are TGTGCCAGCAGTGTGTCCAGGTCCACCGGGGAGCTGTTTTTT.

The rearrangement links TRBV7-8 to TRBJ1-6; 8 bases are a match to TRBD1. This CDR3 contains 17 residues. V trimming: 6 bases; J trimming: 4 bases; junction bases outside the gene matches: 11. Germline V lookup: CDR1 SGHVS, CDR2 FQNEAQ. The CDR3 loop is CASSSRRTGIYNSPLHF. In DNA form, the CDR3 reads TGTGCCAGCAGTTCACGCCGGACAGGGATTTATAATTCACCCCTCCACTTT.

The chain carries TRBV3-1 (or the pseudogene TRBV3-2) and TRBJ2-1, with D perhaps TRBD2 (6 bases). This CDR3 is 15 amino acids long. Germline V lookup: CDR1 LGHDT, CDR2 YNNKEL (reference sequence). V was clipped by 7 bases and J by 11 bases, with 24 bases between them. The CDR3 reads CASTPGSGLWDKQFF. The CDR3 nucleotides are TGTGCCAGCACCCCCGGATCGGGACTGTGGGATAAGCAGTTCTTC.

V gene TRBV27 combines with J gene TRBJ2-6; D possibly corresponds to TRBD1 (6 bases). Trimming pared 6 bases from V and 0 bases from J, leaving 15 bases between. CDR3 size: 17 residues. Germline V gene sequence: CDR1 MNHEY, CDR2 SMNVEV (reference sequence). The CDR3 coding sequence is TGTGCCAGCAGATCGGGACAACTGGTCTCTGGGGCCAACGTCCTGACTTTC. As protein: CASRSGQLVSGANVLTF.

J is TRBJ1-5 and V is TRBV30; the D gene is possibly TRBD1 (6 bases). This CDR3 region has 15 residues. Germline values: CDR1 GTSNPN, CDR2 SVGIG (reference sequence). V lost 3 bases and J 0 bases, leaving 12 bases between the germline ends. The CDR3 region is CAWRRGGGSNQPQHF. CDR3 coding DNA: TGTGCCTGGAGAAGGGGGGGCGGTAGCAATCAGCCCCAGCATTTT.

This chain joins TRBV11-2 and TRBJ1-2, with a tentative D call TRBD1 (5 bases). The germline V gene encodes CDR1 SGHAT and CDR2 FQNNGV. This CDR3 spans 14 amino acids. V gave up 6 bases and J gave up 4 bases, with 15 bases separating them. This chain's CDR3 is CASSSTGLGYGYTF. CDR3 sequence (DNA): TGTGCCAGCAGTAGTACAGGCCTGGGCTATGGCTACACCTTC. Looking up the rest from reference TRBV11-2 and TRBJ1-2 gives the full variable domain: EAGVAQSPRYKIIEKRQSVAFWCNPISGHATLYWYQQILGQGPKLLIQFQNNGVVDDSQLPKDRFSAERLKGVDSTLKIQPAKLEDSAVYLCASSSTGLGYGYTFGSGTRLTVV.

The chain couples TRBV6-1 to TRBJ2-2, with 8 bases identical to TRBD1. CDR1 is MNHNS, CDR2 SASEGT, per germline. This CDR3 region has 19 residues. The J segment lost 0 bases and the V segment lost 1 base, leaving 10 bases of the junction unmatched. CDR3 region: CASSEVYSLRGPNTGELFF. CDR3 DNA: TGTGCCAGCAGTGAAGTGTATTCCCTCAGGGGGCCGAACACCGGGGAGCTGTTTTTT.

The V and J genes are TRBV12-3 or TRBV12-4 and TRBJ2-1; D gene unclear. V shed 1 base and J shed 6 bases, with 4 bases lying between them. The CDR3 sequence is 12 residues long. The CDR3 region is CASSLGLNEQFF. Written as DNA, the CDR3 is TGTGCCAGCAGTTTAGGTCTCAATGAGCAGTTCTTC.

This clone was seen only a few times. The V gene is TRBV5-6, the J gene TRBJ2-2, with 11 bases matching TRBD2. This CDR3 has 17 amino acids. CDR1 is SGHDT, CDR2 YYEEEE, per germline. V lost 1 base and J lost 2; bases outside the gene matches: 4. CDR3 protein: CASSLFSGGANTGELFF. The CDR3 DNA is TGTGCCAGCAGCTTGTTTAGCGGGGGGGCCAACACCGGGGAGCTGTTTTTT. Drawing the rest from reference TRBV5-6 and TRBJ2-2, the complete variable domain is DAGVTQSPTHLIKTRGQQVTLRCSPKSGHDTVSWYQQALGQGPQFIFQYYEEEERQRGNFPDRFSGHQFPNYSSELNVNALLLGDSALYLCASSLFSGGANTGELFFGEGSRLTVL.

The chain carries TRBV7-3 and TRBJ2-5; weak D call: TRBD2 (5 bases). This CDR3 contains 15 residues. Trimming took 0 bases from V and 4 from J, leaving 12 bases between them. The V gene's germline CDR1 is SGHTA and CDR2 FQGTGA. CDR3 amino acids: CASSLTGESGETQYF. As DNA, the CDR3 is TGTGCCAGCAGCTTAACCGGGGAGTCGGGAGAGACCCAGTACTTC. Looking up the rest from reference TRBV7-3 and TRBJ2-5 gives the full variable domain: GAGVSQTPSNKVTEKGKYVELRCDPISGHTALYWYRQSLGQGPEFLIYFQGTGAADDSGLPNDRFFAVRPEGSVSTLKIQRTERGDSAVYLCASSLTGESGETQYFGPGTRLLVL.

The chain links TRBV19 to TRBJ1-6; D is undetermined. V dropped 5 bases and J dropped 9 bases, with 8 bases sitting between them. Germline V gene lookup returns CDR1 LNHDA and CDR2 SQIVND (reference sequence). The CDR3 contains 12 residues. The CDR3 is CASSLQVSPLHF. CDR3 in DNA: TGTGCCAGTAGTTTGCAGGTTTCACCCCTCCACTTT.

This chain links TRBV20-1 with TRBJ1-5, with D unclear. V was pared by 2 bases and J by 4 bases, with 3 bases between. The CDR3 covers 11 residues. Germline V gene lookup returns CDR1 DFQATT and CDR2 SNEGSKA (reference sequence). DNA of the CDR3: TGCAGTGCTAGACTAAATCAGCCCCAGCATTTT. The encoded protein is CSARLNQPQHF.